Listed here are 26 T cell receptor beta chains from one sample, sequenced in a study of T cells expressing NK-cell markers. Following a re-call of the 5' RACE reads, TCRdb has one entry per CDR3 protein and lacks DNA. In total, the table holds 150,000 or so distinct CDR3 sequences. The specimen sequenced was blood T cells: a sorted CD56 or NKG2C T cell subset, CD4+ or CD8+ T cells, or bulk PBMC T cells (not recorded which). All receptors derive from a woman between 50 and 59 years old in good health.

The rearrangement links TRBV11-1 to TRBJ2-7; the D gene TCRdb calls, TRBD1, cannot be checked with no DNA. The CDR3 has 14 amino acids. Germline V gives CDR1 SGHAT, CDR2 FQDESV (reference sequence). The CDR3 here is CASSLSGQNYEQYF.

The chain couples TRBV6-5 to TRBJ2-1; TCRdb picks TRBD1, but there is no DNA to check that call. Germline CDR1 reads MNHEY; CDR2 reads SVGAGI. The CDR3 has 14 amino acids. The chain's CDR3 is CASSHTGEVNEQFF.

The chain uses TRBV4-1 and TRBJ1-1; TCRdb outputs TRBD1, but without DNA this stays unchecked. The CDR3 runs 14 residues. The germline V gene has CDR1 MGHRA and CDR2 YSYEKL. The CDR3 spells CASSRRTVNTEAFF.

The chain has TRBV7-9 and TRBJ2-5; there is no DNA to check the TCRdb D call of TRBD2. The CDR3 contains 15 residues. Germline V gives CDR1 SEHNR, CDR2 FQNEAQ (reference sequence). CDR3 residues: CASSRRGGKTETQYF.

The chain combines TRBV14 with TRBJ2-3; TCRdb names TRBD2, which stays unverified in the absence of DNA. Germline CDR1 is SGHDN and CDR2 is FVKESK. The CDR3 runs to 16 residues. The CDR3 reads CASSHYGLAGVDTQYF.

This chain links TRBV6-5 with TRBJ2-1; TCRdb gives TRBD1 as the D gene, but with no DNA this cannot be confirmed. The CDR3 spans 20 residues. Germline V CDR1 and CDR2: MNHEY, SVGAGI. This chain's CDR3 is CASSRGPGQGKSPYYNEQFF.

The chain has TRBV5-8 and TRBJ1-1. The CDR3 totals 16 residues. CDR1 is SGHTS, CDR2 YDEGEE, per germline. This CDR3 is CASIPIGVRRDTEAFF.

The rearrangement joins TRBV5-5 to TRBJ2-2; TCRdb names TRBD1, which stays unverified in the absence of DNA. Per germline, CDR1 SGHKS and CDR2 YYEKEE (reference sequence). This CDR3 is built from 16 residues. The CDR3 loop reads CASSNDRGLNTGELFF. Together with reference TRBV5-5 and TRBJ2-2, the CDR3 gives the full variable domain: DAGVTQSPTHLIKTRGQQVTLRCSPISGHKSVSWYQQVLGQGPQFIFQYYEKEERGRGNFPDRFSARQFPNYSSELNVNALLLGDSALYLCASSNDRGLNTGELFFGEGSRLTVL.

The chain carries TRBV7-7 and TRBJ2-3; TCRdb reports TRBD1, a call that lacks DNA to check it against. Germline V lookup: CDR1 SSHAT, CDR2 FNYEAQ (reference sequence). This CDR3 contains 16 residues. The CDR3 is CASSLGQASSTDTQYF. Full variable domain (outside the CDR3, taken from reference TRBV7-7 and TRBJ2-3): GAGVSQSPRYKVTKRGQDVTLRCDPISSHATLYWYQQALGQGPEFLTYFNYEAQPDKSGLPSDRFSAERPEGSISTLTIQRTEQRDSAMYRCASSLGQASSTDTQYFGPGTRLTVL.

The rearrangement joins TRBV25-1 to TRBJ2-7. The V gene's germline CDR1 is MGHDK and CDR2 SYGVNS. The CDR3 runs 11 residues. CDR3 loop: CASSEEGEQYF.

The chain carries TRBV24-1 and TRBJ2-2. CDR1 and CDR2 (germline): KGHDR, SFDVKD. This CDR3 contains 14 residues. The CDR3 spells CATSGQLNTGELFF.

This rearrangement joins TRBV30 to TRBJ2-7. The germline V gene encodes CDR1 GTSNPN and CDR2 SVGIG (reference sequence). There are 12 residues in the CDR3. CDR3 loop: CAWSSPGYEQYF.

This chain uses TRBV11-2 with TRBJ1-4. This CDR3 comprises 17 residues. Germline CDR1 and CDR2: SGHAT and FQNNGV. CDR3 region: CASSFLQRIATNEKLFF.

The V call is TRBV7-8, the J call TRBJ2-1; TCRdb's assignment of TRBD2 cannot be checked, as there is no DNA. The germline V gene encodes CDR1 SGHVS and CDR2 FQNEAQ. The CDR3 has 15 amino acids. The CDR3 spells CASSLAAGANNEQFF.

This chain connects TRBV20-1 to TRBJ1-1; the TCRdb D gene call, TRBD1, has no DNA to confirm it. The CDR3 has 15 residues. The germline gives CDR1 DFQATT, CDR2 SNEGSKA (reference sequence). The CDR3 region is CSARNTSDRGTEAFF.

The CDR3 protein is CASSGLVSDQPQHF. V is TRBV7-8 and J is TRBJ1-5. This CDR3 region has 14 residues. The germline V gene encodes CDR1 SGHVS and CDR2 FQNEAQ. The full variable domain, its missing parts supplied by reference TRBV7-8 and TRBJ1-5, is GAGVSQSPRYKVAKRGQDVALRCDPISGHVSLFWYQQALGQGPEFLTYFQNEAQLDKSGLPSDRFFAERPEGSVSTLKIQRTQQEDSAVYLCASSGLVSDQPQHFGDGTRLSIL.

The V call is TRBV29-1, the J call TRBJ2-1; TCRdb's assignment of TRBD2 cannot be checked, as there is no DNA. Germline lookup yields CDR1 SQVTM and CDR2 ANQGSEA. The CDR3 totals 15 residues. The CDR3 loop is CSVEELAASYNEQFF.

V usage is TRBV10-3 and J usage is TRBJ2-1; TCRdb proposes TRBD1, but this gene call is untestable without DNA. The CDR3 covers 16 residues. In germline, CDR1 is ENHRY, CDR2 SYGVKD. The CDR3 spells CAISYTRDGLRNEQFF.

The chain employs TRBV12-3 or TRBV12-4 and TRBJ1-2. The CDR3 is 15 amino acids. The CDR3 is CASSSYVGRKDGYTF.

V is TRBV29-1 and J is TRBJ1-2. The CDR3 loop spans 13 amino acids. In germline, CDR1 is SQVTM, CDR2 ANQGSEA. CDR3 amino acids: CSTRGWDIGGYTF.

CDR3 protein: CASSRQINTEAFF. The rearrangement joins TRBV6-5 to TRBJ1-1; TCRdb's D gene call, TRBD1, goes unchecked for lack of DNA. The CDR3 spans 13 residues. The germline V gene has CDR1 MNHEY and CDR2 SVGAGI.

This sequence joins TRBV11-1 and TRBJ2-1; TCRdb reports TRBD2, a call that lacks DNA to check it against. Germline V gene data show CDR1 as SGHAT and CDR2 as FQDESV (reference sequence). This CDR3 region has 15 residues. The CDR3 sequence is CASTPGLGLNNEQFF.

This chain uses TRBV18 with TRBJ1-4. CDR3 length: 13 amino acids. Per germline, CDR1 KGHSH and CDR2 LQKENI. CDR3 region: CASSRTANEKLFF.

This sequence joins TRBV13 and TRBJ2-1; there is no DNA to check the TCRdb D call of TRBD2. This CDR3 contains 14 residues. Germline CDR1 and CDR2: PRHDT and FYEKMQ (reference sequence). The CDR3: CASSPPTRNNEQFF.

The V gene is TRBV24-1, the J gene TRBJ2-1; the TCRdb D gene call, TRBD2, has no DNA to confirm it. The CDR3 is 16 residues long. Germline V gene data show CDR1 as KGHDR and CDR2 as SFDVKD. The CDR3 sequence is CATSVKVGSGTVGQFF.

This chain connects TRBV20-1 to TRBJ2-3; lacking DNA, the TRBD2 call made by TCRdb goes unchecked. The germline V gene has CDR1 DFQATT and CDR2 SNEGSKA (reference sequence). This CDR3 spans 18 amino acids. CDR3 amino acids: CSASPTSGRYRETDTQYF.